This paragraph reports one T cell receptor beta chain. The antigen is unknown. The data belong to a study of vaccination and CD4 T cells after COVID-19. Study context: In culture, cells were exposed to overlapping spike peptides from SARS-CoV-2, HCoV-NL63, HCoV-OC43 and HCoV-229E.

General study results and limits: Within the convalescent patients, spike mono-reactivity was found in 304 of 307 vaccine-specific clones.

Time point specified: late sampling 161 to 241 days after vaccination in three convalescent patients. Sample treatment: roughly ten-day PBMC culture with coronavirus spike peptide pools or control peptides (ViraFEST assay). Peptide-pool expansion of antigen-specific T cells preceded TCR sequencing in ViraFEST. The CDR3 contains 13 residues. The germline gives CDR1 MNHEY, CDR2 SVGAGI. Trimming removed 2 bases from V and 0 bases from J, with 3 bases in between. Researchers used the Oncomine TCR Beta short-read assay to sequence DNA from cultured CD4+ T cells. TCRdb re-called the PCR reads through MiXCR, storing one row per CDR3 protein. Here the sample spans tens of thousands of distinct CDR3 sequences, 36% being singletons.

The sample consisted of CD4+ T cells from blood, cultured in vitro, taken about 7 months after SARS-CoV-2 vaccination. The sequence came from a human donor who had recovered from COVID-19. The V gene is TRBV6-5, the J gene TRBJ2-3; no clear D. This CDR3 is CASSYPSTDTQYF. Written as DNA, the CDR3 is TGTGCCAGCAGTTACCCTAGCACAGATACGCAGTATTTT.